This TCR beta chain was sequenced for a study of blood T cells in healthy people across ages. Study overall: Roughly one uniquely barcoded beta molecule per two T cells was captured.

A second PCR of about 6 to 11 cycles used a sample-barcoded 5' primer and a J-beta primer mix. TCRdb fed the 5' RACE reads into MiXCR, producing one record per CDR3 protein. The sample contains hundreds of thousands of distinct CDR3 sequences, 40% to 55% of which appear only once. General study points: Long-lived and aged donors differed, with more naive CD4+ cells and higher diversity in the long-lived.

Extraction yielded at least 5 micrograms of total RNA per sample. In germline, CDR1 is SGHDT, CDR2 YYEEEE. Trimming removed 2 bases at V and 0 bases at J, with 10 bases between. CDR3 length: 15 residues. As regards this clonotype: As yet, its antigen is unknown.

This chain joins TRBV5-6 and TRBJ2-3; possible D gene TRBD1, 6 bases. The sample consisted of blood. The source is a man older than 75 in good health. The DNA of the CDR3 is TGTGCCAGCAGCTTACAGGGTTGTAGCACAGATACGCAGTATTTT. This sequence encodes CASSLQGCSTDTQYF.